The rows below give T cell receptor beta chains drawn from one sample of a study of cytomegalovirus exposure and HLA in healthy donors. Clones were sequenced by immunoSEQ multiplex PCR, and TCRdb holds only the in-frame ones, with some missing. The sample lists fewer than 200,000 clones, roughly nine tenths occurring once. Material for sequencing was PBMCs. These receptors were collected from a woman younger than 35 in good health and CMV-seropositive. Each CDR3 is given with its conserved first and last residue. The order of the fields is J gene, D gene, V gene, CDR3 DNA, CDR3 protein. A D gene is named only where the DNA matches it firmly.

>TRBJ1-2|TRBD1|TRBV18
TGTGCCAGCTCACCGAATCAGAACAGGGGGATCTATGGCTACACCTTC
CASSPNQNRGIYGYTF
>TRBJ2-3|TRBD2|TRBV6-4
TGTGCCAGCAGCGAACTAGCGGGGGGCCCAGGTACGCAGTATTTT
CASSELAGGPGTQYF
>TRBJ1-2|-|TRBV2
TGTGCCAGCAGTGAAAAAGCGAACTATGGCTACACCTTC
CASSEKANYGYTF
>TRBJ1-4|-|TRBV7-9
TGTGCCAGCAGCTCCCGGACTCCCTTGCGGCCTAATGAAAAACTGTTTTTT
CASSSRTPLRPNEKLFF
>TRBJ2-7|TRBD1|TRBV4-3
TGCGCCAGCAGCCACCCCGACAGGGGGCGTGGGGGAGGAGACAAGTTCCAGTACTTC
CASSHPDRGRGGGDKFQYF
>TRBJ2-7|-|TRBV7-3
TGTGCCAGCAGCTTAGACAGAACCTACGAGCAGTACTTC
CASSLDRTYEQYF
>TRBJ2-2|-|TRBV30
TGTGCCTGGAGTAATAAAAGGATCAGGGGTGTCAAAACCGGGGAGCTGTTTTTT
CAWSNKRIRGVKTGELFF
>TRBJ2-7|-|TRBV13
TGTGCCAGCAGCTCGGCGGGACAGAGCTCCTACGAGCAGTACTTC
CASSSAGQSSYEQYF
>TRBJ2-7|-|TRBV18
TGTGCCAGCTCACCACGGGACTCAACGGGCGAGCAGTACTTC
CASSPRDSTGEQYF
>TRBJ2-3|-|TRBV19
TGTGCCAGTAGTGTCTCCTCTCGGGGAACAGATACGCAGTATTTT
CASSVSSRGTDTQYF
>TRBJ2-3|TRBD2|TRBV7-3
TGTGCCAGCAGCTATCGGTTAGCGGGAGGTTGCACAGATACGCAGTATTTT
CASSYRLAGGCTDTQYF
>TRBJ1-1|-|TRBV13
TGTGCCAGCAGCTTAGACAAGAACACTGAAGCTTTCTTT
CASSLDKNTEAFF
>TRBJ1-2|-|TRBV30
TGTGCCTGGAACAATGCGGGGGCCGGGGAGGATGGCTACACCTTC
CAWNNAGAGEDGYTF
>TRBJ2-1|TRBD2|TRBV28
TGTGCCAGCAGTTTACTAGCGGGAGGTGGTGGGCAGTTCTTC
CASSLLAGGGGQFF
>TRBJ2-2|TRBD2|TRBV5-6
TGTGCCAGCATCCGTGGGACTAGCGGGAGTACCGGGGAGCTGTTTTTT
CASIRGTSGSTGELFF
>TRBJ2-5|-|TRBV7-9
TGTGCCAGCAGCCCCCGGCGGGGACACCAAGAGACCCAGTACTTC
CASSPRRGHQETQYF
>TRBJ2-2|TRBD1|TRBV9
TGTGCCAGTTCAGTTACAGGGGTCACCGGGGAGCTGTTTTTT
CASSVTGVTGELFF
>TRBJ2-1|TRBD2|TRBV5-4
TGTGCCAGCAGCTTGGCGGGCGGGAGGGCCCCCAAAGGGAATGAGCAGTTCTTC
CASSLAGGRAPKGNEQFF
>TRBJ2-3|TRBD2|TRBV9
TGTGCCAGCAGCCCCCAGGCGGGGGGTCCAGATACGCAGTATTTT
CASSPQAGGPDTQYF
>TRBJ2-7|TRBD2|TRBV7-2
TGTGCCAGCACCCAACTAGCGGGAAACTACGAGCAGTACTTC
CASTQLAGNYEQYF
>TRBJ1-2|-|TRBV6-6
TGTGCCAGCAGTTCACCCAAACCGACAGTTTACTATGGCTACACCTTC
CASSSPKPTVYYGYTF
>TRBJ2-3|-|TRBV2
TGTGCCAGCACCCTAGGGCAGGGTGCGGATACGCAGTATTTT
CASTLGQGADTQYF
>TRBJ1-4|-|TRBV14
TGTGCCAGCAGCCGTACAGGAACAACTAATGAAAAACTGTTTTTT
CASSRTGTTNEKLFF
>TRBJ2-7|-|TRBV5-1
TGCGCCAGCAGCCCACTGGGCAGGCCCTACGAGCAGTACTTC
CASSPLGRPYEQYF
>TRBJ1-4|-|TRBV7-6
TGTGCCAGCAGCCCGGGACCGGGGGGGACTAATGAAAAACTGTTTTTT
CASSPGPGGTNEKLFF
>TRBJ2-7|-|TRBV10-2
TGCGCCACCCAGGTGGCGGGACCTGTCCACGAGCAGTACTTC
CATQVAGPVHEQYF
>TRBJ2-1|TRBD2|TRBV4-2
TGTGCCAGCAGCCAAGATATACTAGCGAACTCCCGGGATGAGCAGTTCTTC
CASSQDILANSRDEQFF
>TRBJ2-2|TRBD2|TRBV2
TGTGCCAGCAGTGTTCAACTAGCGGGACCCACCGGGGAGCTGTTTTTT
CASSVQLAGPTGELFF
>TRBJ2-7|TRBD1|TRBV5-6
TGTGCCAGCAGCTCACAGGGCACAGGGGGCCTCACGCGGTACTTC
CASSSQGTGGLTRYF
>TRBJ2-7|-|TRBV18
TGTGCCAGCTCACCCAAAGGACAGTTTTACTCCTACGAGCAGTACTTC
CASSPKGQFYSYEQYF
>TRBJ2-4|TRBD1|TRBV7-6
TGTGCCAGCAGCCCCAACAGGGGAAGGGGTCTAGGCATTCAGTACTTC
CASSPNRGRGLGIQYF